Below are 3 T cell receptor beta chains sequenced from a single sample in a study of PD-1 blockade in classical Hodgkin lymphoma. The table came from immunoSEQ multiplex PCR; TCRdb's copy has only in-frame clones and leaves some out. The sample has about 9,600 clones; roughly 92% are singletons. Patients all relapsed after autologous stem cell transplantation, and there was variation in brentuximab vedotin exposure. Material: peripheral blood mononuclear cells (PBMCs), obtained at baseline. The receptors shown here come from a human donor with classical Hodgkin lymphoma.

V gene TRBV27 combines with J gene TRBJ2-3; D is uncertain. The CDR3 is 14 amino acids. V lost 7 bases to trimming and J lost 6 bases, with 17 bases between them. Germline CDR1 is MNHEY and CDR2 is SMNVEV (reference sequence). The CDR3 sequence: CASMNGAALDTQYF. CDR3 bases: TGTGCCAGCATGAATGGAGCCGCCCTGGATACGCAGTATTTT.

This clone was seen once. The chain carries TRBV7-6 and TRBJ2-7; tentatively, D is TRBD1 or TRBD2 (5 bases each). The CDR3 contains 14 residues. Germline V CDR1 and CDR2: SGHVS, FNYEAQ. The V end lost 0 bases, the J end lost 3 bases, and 9 bases lay between the germline ends. The CDR3 nucleotides read TGTGCCAGCAGCTTAGCGGGGACCAACTACGAGCAGTACTTC. It is translated as CASSLAGTNYEQYF.

This chain joins TRBV2 and TRBJ2-7; 7 nucleotides match TRBD1. From germline, CDR1 is SNHLY and CDR2 FYNNEI. Germline trimming cut 8 bases from V and 5 bases from J; bases unmatched to any gene: 9. The CDR3 runs 13 residues. In DNA, the CDR3 is TGTGCCAGCGAGACAGGGAAGGGGCACGAGCAGTACTTC. This gives the protein CASETGKGHEQYF.